This TCR beta chain was sequenced in a study of shared clonotypes between healthy human individuals. Only Caucasian adults living in Nashville, Tennessee made up the donor group. CD45RA-negative memory and CD45RA+ naive subsets were split from the CD4+ cells. V was cut by 6 bases and J by 6 bases, with 18 bases left in between. CDR1 and CDR2 from the germline V gene are SGHAT and FQNNGV. The CDR3 loop spans 15 amino acids. The table came from immunoSEQ multiplex PCR; TCRdb's copy has only in-frame clones and leaves some out. Of under 2.5 million clones in the sample, approximately 90% were seen once. The J gene is TRBJ2-1, the V gene TRBV11-2; D gene uncertain. What was sequenced was naive CD4+ T cells from PBMCs. Indicated subset: CD45RA+ positively selected. The sequence derives from a man between 18 and 35 years old in good health. Some clones in this sample may be carry-over from other donors' samples. Here the CDR3 reads CASRPPPNSVNEQFF. CDR3 coding DNA: TGTGCCAGCAGACCTCCCCCCAACAGTGTCAATGAGCAGTTCTTC.